This TCR beta chain stems from a study of PD-L1 blockade in urothelial cancer. Study details: About 90% of the 29 patients were males with bladder-origin urothelial cancer. Among blood samples, the median T cell count was some 140,000. Investigators checked blood 3 weeks (second dose) and 6 weeks after treatment start.

V lost 7 bases and J lost 8; bases outside the gene matches: 7. Germline lookup yields CDR1 SQVTM and CDR2 ANQGSEA. The CDR3 runs to 12 residues. As to time point: pretreatment peripheral blood. Study-wide points: It was durable-benefit patients whose tumor-associated blood clones expanded more at 3 weeks.

The assay was immunoSEQ multiplex PCR, and TCRdb's table has in-frame clones only and misses some. The sample holds 90,000 to 100,000 clones, 90% seen once. Comment on this clone: What it recognizes is unknown.

Sequencing used PBMCs, obtained around atezolizumab (anti-PD-L1) treatment. The TCR originated in a man aged 55 to 69 with urothelial cancer. The V gene is TRBV29-1, the J gene TRBJ1-4, with 7 positions matching TRBD1. CDR3 DNA sequence: TGCAGCGCCTCAGGGGGTGGAGAAAAACTGTTTTTT. Translation: CSASGGGEKLFF.